This TCR beta chain was recorded in a study of blood T cells in healthy people across ages. Findings and limits, study-wide: There were more naive CD4+ cells and higher diversity in long-lived donors than in aged donors.

About this clonotype: Its antigen is not identified.

Healthy Caucasian individuals from Russia aged about 6 to 95 served as donors. The germline V and J ends were trimmed by 1 base and 6 bases, with 18 bases remaining between them. CDR3 length: 16 amino acids. Then a second PCR, running about 6 to 12 cycles, was carried out with a sample-barcoded 5' primer and a J-beta primer mix. TCRdb reprocessed the 5' RACE reads via MiXCR and lists one record per CDR3 protein. This table has around 1.5 million distinct CDR3 sequences, 42% appearing once. Sequencing was carried out using blood. V and J are TRBV12-3 or TRBV12-4 and TRBJ1-2; possible D gene TRBD1, 5 bases. This receptor was identified in a woman between 18 and 29 years old in good health. CDR3 residues: CASSLDRGPVLDGYTF. Written as DNA, the CDR3 is TGTGCCAGCAGTTTAGACCGGGGCCCGGTCCTGGATGGCTACACCTTC.